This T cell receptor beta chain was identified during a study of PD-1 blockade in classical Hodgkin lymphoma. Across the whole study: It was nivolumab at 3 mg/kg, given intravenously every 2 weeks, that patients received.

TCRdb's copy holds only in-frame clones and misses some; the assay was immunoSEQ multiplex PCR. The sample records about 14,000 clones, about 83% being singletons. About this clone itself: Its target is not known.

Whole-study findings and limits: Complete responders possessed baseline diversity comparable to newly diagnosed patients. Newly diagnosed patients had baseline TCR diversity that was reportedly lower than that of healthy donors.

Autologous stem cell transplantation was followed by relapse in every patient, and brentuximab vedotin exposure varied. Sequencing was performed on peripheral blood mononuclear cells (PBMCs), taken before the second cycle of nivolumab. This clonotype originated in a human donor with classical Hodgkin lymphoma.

In DNA form, the CDR3 reads TGTGCCAGCTTACTTTCCGGGACATTTACCCCAGATACGCAGTATTTT. Protein sequence: CASLLSGTFTPDTQYF. The chain links TRBV18 to TRBJ2-3; TRBD1 is a possible D gene (6 bases). V was trimmed by 7 bases and J by 4 bases, leaving 21 bases between them. The CDR3 runs to 16 residues. CDR1 and CDR2 (germline): KGHSH, LQKENI.